A single sample is the source of the 31 T cell receptor beta chains below, sequenced in a study of T cells in Graves' hyperthyroidism and ophthalmopathy. TCR beta CDR3 region amplification was performed from RNA transcripts. A set of HTBI primers served as the primers for a first-round RT-PCR of the TCR CDR3. TCRdb itself ran the multiplex PCR reads through MiXCR, one entry per CDR3 protein. The sample lists about 250,000 distinct CDR3 sequences, around 20% occurring once. The sample taken for sequencing was blood. The receptors were gathered from a man aged 25 to 40 with Graves' ophthalmopathy.

V and J are TRBV11-2 and TRBJ2-1, with D tentatively TRBD1 (5 bases). Germline lookup yields CDR1 SGHAT and CDR2 FQNNGV. Trimming cost V 2 bases and J 5 bases, with 16 bases left between them. The CDR3 covers 16 residues. This CDR3 reads CASSLLRVRTNNEQFF. DNA of the CDR3: TGTGCCAGCAGCTTACTAAGGGTCAGGACAAACAATGAGCAGTTCTTC. Looking up the rest from reference TRBV11-2 and TRBJ2-1 gives the full variable domain: EAGVAQSPRYKIIEKRQSVAFWCNPISGHATLYWYQQILGQGPKLLIQFQNNGVVDDSQLPKDRFSAERLKGVDSTLKIQPAKLEDSAVYLCASSLLRVRTNNEQFFGPGTRLTVL.

The chain uses TRBV6-1 and TRBJ2-7; D not resolved. This CDR3 region has 11 residues. Between the trimmed V and J ends, which lost 7 bases and 8 bases, there was a span of 12 bases. The germline V gene encodes CDR1 MNHNS and CDR2 SASEGT. The CDR3 reads CASTSSRQQYF. The CDR3 DNA sequence: TGTGCCAGCACCTCCTCCAGACAGCAGTACTTC.

This clonotype was found a few times. The chain carries TRBV5-1 and TRBJ2-3; 13 bases agree with TRBD2. The ends lost 6 bases at V and 5 bases at J; junction bases unmatched: 6. Germline V gene lookup returns CDR1 SGHRS and CDR2 YFSETQ. The CDR3 length is 15 residues. The CDR3 DNA follows: TGCGCCAGCAAGGGGACTAGCGGGAATCTAGATACGCAGTATTTT. Amino acid sequence: CASKGTSGNLDTQYF.

This clonotype has a handful of counts. This CDR3 reads CASSLIDLARDGEQFF. In DNA, the CDR3 is TGTGCCAGCAGCTTAATCGATCTAGCGCGAGATGGTGAGCAGTTCTTC. V usage is TRBV7-2 and J usage is TRBJ2-1; perhaps TRBD2 as D (6 bases). V was cut by 2 bases and J by 9 bases, with 20 bases left in between. Germline CDR1 is SGHTA and CDR2 is FQGNSA. The CDR3 totals 16 residues.

This sequence joins TRBV15 and TRBJ2-1; 13 nucleotides align to TRBD2. V lost 8 bases to trimming and J lost 8 bases; unmatched junction nucleotides: 9. The germline gives CDR1 LNHNV, CDR2 YYDKDF (reference sequence). This CDR3 is 15 amino acids long. CDR3 DNA: TGTGCCACCGCGCCGGGACTAGCGGGAATTGATGAGCAGTTCTTC. Translating gives CATAPGLAGIDEQFF. Drawing the rest from reference TRBV15 and TRBJ2-1, the complete variable domain is DAMVIQNPRYQVTQFGKPVTLSCSQTLNHNVMYWYQQKSSQAPKLLFHYYDKDFNNEADTPDNFQSRRPNTSFCFLDIRSPGLGDTAMYLCATAPGLAGIDEQFFGPGTRLTVL.

The DNA for the CDR3 is TGTGCCAGCAGTGAAGAGAGTAGGCAGCCCCAGCATTTT. It yields the protein CASSEESRQPQHF. The chain recombines TRBV6-1 with TRBJ1-5; D gene ambiguous. This CDR3 is 13 amino acids long. Germline values: CDR1 MNHNS, CDR2 SASEGT. Trimming took off 1 base at V and 7 bases at J, with 8 bases between the two ends.

This clonotype was counted between two and nine times. This chain connects TRBV5-1 to TRBJ2-3; D unclear. The CDR3 has 15 residues. Looked up from germline, CDR1 is SGHRS and CDR2 is YFSETQ. Trimming cost V 0 bases and J 1 base, with 9 bases left between them. CDR3 loop: CASSLAYARTDTQYF. CDR3 coding DNA: TGCGCCAGCAGCTTGGCCTACGCCCGCACAGATACGCAGTATTTT.

DNA for the CDR3: TGTGCCAGCAGTGTAGGGGTGAGGGAGACCCAGTACTTC. This codes for CASSVGVRETQYF. The rearrangement links TRBV6-1 to TRBJ2-5; D is perhaps TRBD1 (5 bases). V was cut by 4 bases and J by 5 bases, with 11 bases left in between. In germline, CDR1 is MNHNS, CDR2 SASEGT. This CDR3 has 13 amino acids.

This CDR3 reads CSARAGGGTGELFF. The CDR3 region has the DNA TGCAGTGCTAGGGCTGGGGGAGGCACCGGGGAGCTGTTTTTT. The V gene is TRBV20-1, the J gene TRBJ2-2; D might be TRBD2 (6 bases). V lost 3 bases and J 4 bases, leaving 12 bases between the germline ends. CDR3 size: 14 residues. The germline gives CDR1 DFQATT, CDR2 SNEGSKA (reference sequence).

A word on this clonotype: This may stem from a read error, because a much larger clone lies one nucleotide away. The rearrangement joins TRBV30 to TRBJ1-6; D perhaps matches TRBD1 (5 bases). Germline lookup yields CDR1 GTSNPN and CDR2 SVGIG (reference sequence). The CDR3 length is 14 residues. V lost 5 bases and J lost 7, with 15 bases in between. CDR3 nucleotide sequence: TGTGCCTGGCTCCAGGGCGTGGAGAATTCACCCCTCCACTTT. It specifies CAWLQGVENSPLHF.

The genes are TRBV6-6 and TRBJ1-3, with TRBD1 identical over 7 bases. With 0 bases clipped from V and 4 bases from J, the junction kept 9 bases outside the gene matches. The CDR3 has 17 amino acids. CDR1 is MNHNY and CDR2 is SVGAGI in the germline V gene (reference sequence). The DNA of the CDR3 is TGTGCCAGCAGTTACTCTATTACAGGGGATTCCGGAAACACCATATATTTT. The encoded protein is CASSYSITGDSGNTIYF.

The chain recombines TRBV12-3 or TRBV12-4 with TRBJ2-7; 8 bases are a match to TRBD2. CDR3 length: 16 amino acids. V shed 2 bases, J shed 9 bases, and the junction held 15 bases outside the gene matches. CDR3: CASSLRGSGGRQGQYF. The CDR3 DNA sequence: TGTGCCAGCAGTTTACGGGGGAGCGGGGGCCGTCAAGGGCAGTACTTC.

The V and J genes are TRBV27 and TRBJ2-3, with D perhaps assigned TRBD1 or TRBD2 (5 bases each). The CDR3 spans 13 residues. Per the germline V gene, CDR1 is MNHEY and CDR2 is SMNVEV (reference sequence). The ends were cut back, 6 bases at V and 2 bases at J, with 9 bases in the middle. CDR3 coding DNA: TGTGCCAGCAGACCGGGGCTCACAGATACGCAGTATTTT. Amino acids: CASRPGLTDTQYF.

A remark on this clonotype: One junction end disagrees with the germline gene, perhaps due to a read error. This chain connects TRBV20-1 to TRBJ2-4, with 7 bases that match TRBD1. Germline CDR1 and CDR2: DFQATT and SNEGSKA (reference sequence). The CDR3 covers 15 residues. CDR3 sequence: CSAAGTAIAKTIQYF. For the CDR3, the DNA is TGCAGTGCAGCCGGGACAGCGATAGCCAAAACCATTCAGTACTTC.

This clonotype has ten or more counts. The rearrangement links TRBV29-1 to TRBJ1-1; D unclear. The germline V gene has CDR1 SQVTM and CDR2 ANQGSEA. V lost 2 bases, J lost 0 bases, and 10 bases lay in between. The CDR3 spans 14 residues. CDR3 sequence (DNA): TGCAGCGTTGAAAAGGGTTTGGTGAACACTGAAGCTTTCTTT. This codes for CSVEKGLVNTEAFF.

There are a few counts of this clonotype. The rearrangement joins TRBV16 to TRBJ2-7; D not resolved. The CDR3 sequence is 11 residues long. Germline loops: CDR1 KGHSY, CDR2 FQNENV. Trimming removed 2 bases from V and 9 bases from J, with 8 bases in between. The chain's CDR3 is CASSQDNVQYF. Written as DNA, the CDR3 is TGTGCCAGCAGCCAAGACAACGTGCAGTACTTC.

This sequence joins TRBV16 and TRBJ2-4, with unresolved D. CDR1 and CDR2 (germline): KGHSY, FQNENV. The length of the CDR3 is 18 residues. The ends were cut back, 0 bases at V and 3 bases at J, with 18 bases in the middle. CDR3 nucleotide sequence: TGTGCCAGCAGCCAATCGAGAATCCGAGAGAACGTCAAAAACATTCAGTACTTC. Amino acids: CASSQSRIRENVKNIQYF.

The chain recombines TRBV29-1 with TRBJ2-7, with D possibly being TRBD1 (6 bases). V lost 4 bases to trimming and J lost 0 bases, with 13 bases between them. CDR1 is SQVTM, CDR2 ANQGSEA, per germline. CDR3 length equals 14 residues. CDR3: CSVVGQKSSYEQYF. Here the CDR3 DNA reads TGCAGCGTTGTTGGACAGAAGAGCTCCTACGAGCAGTACTTC.

A few counts support this clonotype. This chain connects TRBV7-8 to TRBJ2-7; D tentatively fits TRBD1 or TRBD2 (5 bases each). Trimming removed 4 bases from V and 0 bases from J, with 10 bases in between. Germline V gene sequence: CDR1 SGHVS, CDR2 FQNEAQ. There are 14 residues in the CDR3. The CDR3 sequence: CASSSWGSSYEQYF. The CDR3 DNA is TGTGCCAGCAGCTCGTGGGGGAGCTCCTACGAGCAGTACTTC.

The chain combines TRBV19 with TRBJ2-7, with D uncertain. The CDR3 runs to 16 residues. V dropped 5 bases and J dropped 5 bases, with 22 bases sitting between them. CDR1 is LNHDA, CDR2 SQIVND, per germline (reference sequence). CDR3 sequence: CASSPRADGRVDEQYF. The CDR3 DNA follows: TGTGCCAGTAGTCCAAGGGCCGATGGAAGGGTCGACGAGCAGTACTTC.

This clonotype occurred a few times. The chain uses TRBV12-3 or TRBV12-4 and TRBJ2-7; D not certain. This CDR3 has 14 amino acids. With 3 bases removed from V and 3 bases from J, the gap between germline ends came to 12 bases. CDR3 region: CASSFVGSRYEQYF. CDR3 nucleotides: TGTGCCAGCAGTTTTGTCGGCTCACGCTACGAGCAGTACTTC.

V gene TRBV3-1 combines with J gene TRBJ1-2; tentatively, D is TRBD1 (5 bases). The CDR3 has 16 residues. Germline V gene sequence: CDR1 LGHDT, CDR2 YNNKEL (reference sequence). With 1 base removed from V and 4 bases from J, the gap between germline ends came to 16 bases. As DNA, the CDR3 is TGTGCCAGCAGCCAAGTAGGGGAGGAGCCCCCCTATGGCTACACCTTC. It encodes CASSQVGEEPPYGYTF.

This clonotype was observed many times. The chain employs TRBV5-1 and TRBJ1-1, with no clear D. Trimming took 0 bases from V and 1 from J, leaving 10 bases between them. This CDR3 has 15 residues. The germline V gene encodes CDR1 SGHRS and CDR2 YFSETQ. CDR3 sequence: CASSLVVGENTEAFF. CDR3 nucleotide sequence: TGCGCCAGCAGCTTGGTGGTGGGCGAGAACACTGAAGCTTTCTTT.

This clonotype came up many times. The chain employs TRBV28 and TRBJ1-4; 10 bases agree with TRBD1. The CDR3 totals 15 residues. Germline CDR1 and CDR2: MDHEN and SYDVKM. J gave up 8 bases and V 6 bases, and 9 bases lay outside the gene matches. In DNA form, the CDR3 reads TGTGCCAGCAGCCCCGGGGACAGGGGTTTAGAAAAACTGTTTTTT. This translates into CASSPGDRGLEKLFF.

This clonotype was detected a few times. V gene TRBV12-3 or TRBV12-4 combines with J gene TRBJ2-7; TRBD1 might be the D (6 bases). Between the trimmed V and J ends, which lost 5 bases and 3 bases, there was a span of 17 bases. This CDR3 comprises 15 residues. Here the CDR3 DNA reads TGTGCCAGCAGTAACCGGGGAGAAGGGGGCTACGAGCAGTACTTC. This codes for CASSNRGEGGYEQYF.

This clonotype has only a few counts. The chain employs TRBV12-3 or TRBV12-4 and TRBJ1-6; no reliable D call. V shed 6 bases and J shed 9 bases, with 9 bases lying between them. CDR3 size: 12 residues. The DNA for the CDR3 is TGTGCCAGCAGCGCGACCATTTCACCCCTCCACTTT. It encodes CASSATISPLHF.

This clonotype was seen only a few times. The V and J genes are TRBV29-1 and TRBJ1-5; D may be TRBD1 (5 bases). From germline, CDR1 is SQVTM and CDR2 ANQGSEA. The CDR3 contains 14 residues. Trimming took 7 bases from V and 0 from J, leaving 13 bases between them. The CDR3 coding sequence is TGCAGCGCTGCGACAGATTATAGCAATCAGCCCCAGCATTTT. Residues: CSAATDYSNQPQHF.

This chain's CDR3 is CASSYGTDEETQYF. CDR3 nucleotide sequence: TGTGCCAGCAGCTACGGGACAGACGAAGAGACCCAGTACTTC. The chain uses TRBV11-2 and TRBJ2-5; 7 bases are shared with TRBD1. V lost 4 bases, J lost 3 bases, and 5 bases stayed unmatched. This CDR3 contains 14 residues. The germline gives CDR1 SGHAT, CDR2 FQNNGV.

This clonotype was seen only a few times. The chain employs TRBV27 and TRBJ1-3; 7 bases agree with TRBD1. J lost 1 base, V lost 5 bases, and 2 bases had no gene match. This CDR3 region has 14 residues. Germline V gene lookup returns CDR1 MNHEY and CDR2 SMNVEV (reference sequence). The CDR3 here is CASSPTGSGNTIYF. In DNA, the CDR3 is TGTGCCAGCAGTCCGACAGGGTCTGGAAACACCATATATTTT.

This clonotype was recorded only once. The chain has TRBV28 and TRBJ2-7; TRBD1 matches at 9 bases. The V gene's germline CDR1 is MDHEN and CDR2 SYDVKM. There are 16 residues in the CDR3. V lost 4 bases and J lost 4; bases outside the gene matches: 11. The CDR3 is CASSSYSGTGLYEQYF. The CDR3 DNA reads as TGTGCCAGCAGTTCCTACTCCGGGACAGGGCTATACGAGCAGTACTTC.

This chain joins TRBV20-1 and TRBJ2-2; D gene ambiguous. In germline, CDR1 is DFQATT, CDR2 SNEGSKA (reference sequence). Between the trimmed V and J ends, which lost 6 bases and 7 bases, there was a span of 12 bases. This CDR3 comprises 12 residues. The CDR3, as DNA: TGCAGTGCAAGAAAGGGCAACGGGGAGCTGTTTTTT. This gives the protein CSARKGNGELFF.